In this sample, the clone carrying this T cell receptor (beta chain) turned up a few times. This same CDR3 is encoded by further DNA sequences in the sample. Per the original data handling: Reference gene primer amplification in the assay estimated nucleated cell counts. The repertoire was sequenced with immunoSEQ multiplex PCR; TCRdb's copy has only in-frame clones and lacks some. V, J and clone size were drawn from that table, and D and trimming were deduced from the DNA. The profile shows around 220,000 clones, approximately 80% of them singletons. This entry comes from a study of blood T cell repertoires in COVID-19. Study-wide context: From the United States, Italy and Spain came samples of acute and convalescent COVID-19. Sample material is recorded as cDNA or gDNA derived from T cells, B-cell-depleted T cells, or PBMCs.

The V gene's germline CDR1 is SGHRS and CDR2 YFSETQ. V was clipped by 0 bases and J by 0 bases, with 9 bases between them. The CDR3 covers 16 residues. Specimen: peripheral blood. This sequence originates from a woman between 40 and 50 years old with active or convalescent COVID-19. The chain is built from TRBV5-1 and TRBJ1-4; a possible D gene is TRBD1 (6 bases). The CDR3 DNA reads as TGCGCCAGCAGCTTGGAACAGGGCGCAACTAATGAAAAACTGTTTTTT. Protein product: CASSLEQGATNEKLFF.